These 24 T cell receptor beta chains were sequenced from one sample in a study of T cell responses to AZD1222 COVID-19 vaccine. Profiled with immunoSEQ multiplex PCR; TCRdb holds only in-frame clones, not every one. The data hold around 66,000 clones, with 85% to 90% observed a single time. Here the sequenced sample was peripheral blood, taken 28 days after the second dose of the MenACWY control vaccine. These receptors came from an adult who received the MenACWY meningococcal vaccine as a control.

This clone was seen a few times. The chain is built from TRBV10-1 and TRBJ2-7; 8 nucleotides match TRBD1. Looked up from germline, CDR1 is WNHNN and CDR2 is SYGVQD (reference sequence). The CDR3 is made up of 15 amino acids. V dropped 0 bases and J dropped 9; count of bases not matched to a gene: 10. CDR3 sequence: CASSESTRAGGTQYF. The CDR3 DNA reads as TGCGCCAGCAGTGAGTCGACTCGGGCAGGGGGCACGCAGTACTTC.

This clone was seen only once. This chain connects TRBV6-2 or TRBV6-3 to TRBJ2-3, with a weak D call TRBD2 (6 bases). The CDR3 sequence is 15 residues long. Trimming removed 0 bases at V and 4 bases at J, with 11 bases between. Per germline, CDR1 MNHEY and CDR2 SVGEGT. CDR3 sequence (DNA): TGTGCCAGCAGTTACTCGACTAGGCCGCCAGATACGCAGTATTTT. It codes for CASSYSTRPPDTQYF.

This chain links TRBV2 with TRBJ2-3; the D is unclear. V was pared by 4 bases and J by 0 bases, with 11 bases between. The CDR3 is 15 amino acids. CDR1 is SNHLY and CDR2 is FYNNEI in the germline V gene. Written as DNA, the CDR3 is TGTGCCAGCAGTGGGCATAGGGTCAGCACAGATACGCAGTATTTT. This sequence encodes CASSGHRVSTDTQYF.

CDR3 bases: TGTGCCAGCAGTCCAGGGACGCGGGAGACCCAGTACTTC. Translation gives CASSPGTRETQYF. V gene TRBV28 combines with J gene TRBJ2-5, with D perhaps TRBD1 or TRBD2 (5 bases each). Germline V gives CDR1 MDHEN, CDR2 SYDVKM. V gave up 5 bases and J gave up 5 bases, with 12 bases separating them. This CDR3 comprises 13 residues.

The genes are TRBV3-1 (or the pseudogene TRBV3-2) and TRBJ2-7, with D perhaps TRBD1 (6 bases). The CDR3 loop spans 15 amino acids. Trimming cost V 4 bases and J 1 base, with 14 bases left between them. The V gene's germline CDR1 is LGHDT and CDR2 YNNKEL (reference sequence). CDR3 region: CASSLGWDTSYEQYF. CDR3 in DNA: TGTGCCAGCAGCCTTGGTTGGGACACTTCCTACGAGCAGTACTTC.

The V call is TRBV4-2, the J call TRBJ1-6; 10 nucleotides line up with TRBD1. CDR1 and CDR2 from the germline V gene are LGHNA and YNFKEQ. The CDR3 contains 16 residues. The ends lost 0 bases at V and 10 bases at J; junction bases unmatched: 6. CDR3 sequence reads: CASSQELGQGYSPLHF. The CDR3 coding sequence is TGTGCCAGCAGCCAAGAATTGGGACAGGGGTACTCACCCCTCCACTTT.

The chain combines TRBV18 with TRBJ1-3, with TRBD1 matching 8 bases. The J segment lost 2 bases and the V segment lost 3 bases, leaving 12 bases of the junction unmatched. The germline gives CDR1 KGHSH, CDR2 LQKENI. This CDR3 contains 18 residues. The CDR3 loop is CASSPPGTGGAAGNTIYF. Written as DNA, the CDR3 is TGTGCCAGCTCACCTCCCGGGACAGGAGGGGCTGCTGGAAACACCATATATTTT.

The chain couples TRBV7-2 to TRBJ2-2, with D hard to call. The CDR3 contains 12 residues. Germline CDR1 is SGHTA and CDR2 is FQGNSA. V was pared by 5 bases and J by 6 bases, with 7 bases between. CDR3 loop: CASSPLPGELFF. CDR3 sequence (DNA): TGTGCCAGCAGCCCTTTGCCCGGGGAGCTGTTTTTT. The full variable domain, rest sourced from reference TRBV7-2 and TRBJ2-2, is GAGVSQSPSNKVTEKGKDVELRCDPISGHTALYWYRQSLGQGLEFLIYFQGNSAPDKSGLPSDRFSAERTGGSVSTLTIQRTQQEDSAVYLCASSPLPGELFFGEGSRLTVL.

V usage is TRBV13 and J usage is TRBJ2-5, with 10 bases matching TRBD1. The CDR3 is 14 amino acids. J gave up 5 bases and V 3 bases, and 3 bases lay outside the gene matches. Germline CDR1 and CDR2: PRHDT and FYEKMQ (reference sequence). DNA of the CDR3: TGTGCCAGCAGCTTGGGGACAGGGGCGGAGACCCAGTACTTC. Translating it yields CASSLGTGAETQYF.

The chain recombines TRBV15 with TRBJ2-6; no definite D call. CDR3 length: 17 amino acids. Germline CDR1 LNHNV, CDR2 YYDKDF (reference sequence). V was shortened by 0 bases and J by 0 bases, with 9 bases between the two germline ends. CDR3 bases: TGTGCCACCAGCAGAGATTGGTCGGGCTCTGGGGCCAACGTCCTGACTTTC. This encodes CATSRDWSGSGANVLTF.

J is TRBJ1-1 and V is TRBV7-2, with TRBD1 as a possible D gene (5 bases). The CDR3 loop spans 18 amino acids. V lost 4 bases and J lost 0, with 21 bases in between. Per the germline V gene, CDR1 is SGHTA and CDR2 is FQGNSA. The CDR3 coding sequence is TGTGCCAGCAGCTCCCCGGGGTGGACATCCGCTTTGAACACTGAAGCTTTCTTT. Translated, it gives CASSSPGWTSALNTEAFF.

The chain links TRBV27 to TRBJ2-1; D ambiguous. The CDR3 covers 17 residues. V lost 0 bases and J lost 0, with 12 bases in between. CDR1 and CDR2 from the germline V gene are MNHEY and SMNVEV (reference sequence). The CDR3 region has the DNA TGTGCCAGCAGTTTATCTTACCGGGCGAGCTCCTACAATGAGCAGTTCTTC. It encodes CASSLSYRASSYNEQFF.

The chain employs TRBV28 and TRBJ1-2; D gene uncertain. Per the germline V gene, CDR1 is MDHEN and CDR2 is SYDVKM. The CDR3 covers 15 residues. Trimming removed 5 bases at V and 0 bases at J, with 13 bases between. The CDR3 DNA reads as TGTGCCAGCAGTCCACCAGGCGTCGCTAACTATGGCTACACCTTC. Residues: CASSPPGVANYGYTF.

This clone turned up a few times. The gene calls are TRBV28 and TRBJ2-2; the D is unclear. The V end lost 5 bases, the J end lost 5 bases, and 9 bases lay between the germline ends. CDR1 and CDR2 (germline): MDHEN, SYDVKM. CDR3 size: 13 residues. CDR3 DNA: TGTGCCAGCAGTATAATGGCAACCGGGGAGCTGTTTTTT. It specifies CASSIMATGELFF. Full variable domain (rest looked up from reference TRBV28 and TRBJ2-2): DVKVTQSSRYLVKRTGEKVFLECVQDMDHENMFWYRQDPGLGLRLIYFSYDVKMKEKGDIPEGYSVSREKKERFSLILESASTNQTSMYLCASSIMATGELFFGEGSRLTVL.

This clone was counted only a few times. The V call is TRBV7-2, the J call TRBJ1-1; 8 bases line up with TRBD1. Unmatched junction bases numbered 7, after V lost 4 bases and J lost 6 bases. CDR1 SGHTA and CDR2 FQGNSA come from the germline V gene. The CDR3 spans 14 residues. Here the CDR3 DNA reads TGTGCCAGCAGCTCCGGACAGGGAACCCCTGAAGCTTTCTTT. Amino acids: CASSSGQGTPEAFF.

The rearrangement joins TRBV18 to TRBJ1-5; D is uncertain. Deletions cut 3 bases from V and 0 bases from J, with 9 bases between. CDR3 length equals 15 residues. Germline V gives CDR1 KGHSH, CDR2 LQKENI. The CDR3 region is CASSPPGDSNQPQHF. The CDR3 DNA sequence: TGTGCCAGCTCACCCCCCGGCGATAGCAATCAGCCCCAGCATTTT. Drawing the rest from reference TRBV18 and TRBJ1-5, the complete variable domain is NAGVMQNPRHLVRRRGQEARLRCSPMKGHSHVYWYRQLPEEGLKFMVYLQKENIIDESGMPKERFSAEFPKEGPSILRIQQVVRGDSAAYFCASSPPGDSNQPQHFGDGTRLSIL.

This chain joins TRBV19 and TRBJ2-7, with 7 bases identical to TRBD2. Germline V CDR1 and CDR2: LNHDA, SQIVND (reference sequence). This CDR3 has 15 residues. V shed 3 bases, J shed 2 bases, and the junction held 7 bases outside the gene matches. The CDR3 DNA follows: TGTGCCAGTAGTATCGGGCCCAGCGGGGCCTACGAGCAGTACTTC. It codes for CASSIGPSGAYEQYF.

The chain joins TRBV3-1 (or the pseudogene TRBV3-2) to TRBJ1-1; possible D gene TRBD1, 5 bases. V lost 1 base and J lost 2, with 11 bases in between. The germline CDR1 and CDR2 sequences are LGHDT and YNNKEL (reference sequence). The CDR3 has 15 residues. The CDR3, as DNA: TGTGCCAGCAGCCAAGGGGTTGGGGGAAACACTGAAGCTTTCTTT. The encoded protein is CASSQGVGGNTEAFF.

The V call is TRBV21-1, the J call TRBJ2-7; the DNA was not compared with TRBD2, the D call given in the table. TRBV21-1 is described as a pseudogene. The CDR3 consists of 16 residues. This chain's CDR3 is CASSKKKTGRGYEQYF. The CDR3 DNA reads TGTGCCAGCAGCAAAAAAAAGACCGGGAGAGGATACGAGCAGTACTTC.

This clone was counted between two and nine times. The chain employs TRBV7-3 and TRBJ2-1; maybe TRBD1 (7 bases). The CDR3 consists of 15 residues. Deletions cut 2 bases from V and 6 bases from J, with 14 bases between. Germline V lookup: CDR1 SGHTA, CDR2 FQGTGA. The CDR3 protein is CASSLGQGGVNEQFF. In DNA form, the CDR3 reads TGTGCCAGCAGCTTAGGCCAGGGGGGTGTCAATGAGCAGTTCTTC. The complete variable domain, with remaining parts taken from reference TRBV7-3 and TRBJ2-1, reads GAGVSQTPSNKVTEKGKYVELRCDPISGHTALYWYRQSLGQGPEFLIYFQGTGAADDSGLPNDRFFAVRPEGSVSTLKIQRTERGDSAVYLCASSLGQGGVNEQFFGPGTRLTVL.

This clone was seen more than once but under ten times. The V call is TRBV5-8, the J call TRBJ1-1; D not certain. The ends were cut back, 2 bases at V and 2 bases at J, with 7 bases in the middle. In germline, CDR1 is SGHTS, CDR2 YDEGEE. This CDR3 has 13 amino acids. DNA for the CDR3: TGTGCCAGCAGCTTTAGTAAAAACACTGAAGCTTTCTTT. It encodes CASSFSKNTEAFF.

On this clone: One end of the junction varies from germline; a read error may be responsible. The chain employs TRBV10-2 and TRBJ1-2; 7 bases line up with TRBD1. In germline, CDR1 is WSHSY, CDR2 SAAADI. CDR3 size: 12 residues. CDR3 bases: TGCGCCAGCAGTGAAGACAGGGTGTCCGGGAACTTC. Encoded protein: CASSEDRVSGNF.

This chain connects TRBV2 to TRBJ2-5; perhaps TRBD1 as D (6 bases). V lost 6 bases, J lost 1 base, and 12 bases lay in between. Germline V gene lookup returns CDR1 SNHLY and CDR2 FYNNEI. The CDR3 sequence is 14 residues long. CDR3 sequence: CASRNDRIQETQYF. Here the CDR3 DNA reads TGTGCCAGCAGAAATGACAGGATCCAAGAGACCCAGTACTTC. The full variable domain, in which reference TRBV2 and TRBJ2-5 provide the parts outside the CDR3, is EPEVTQTPSHQVTQMGQEVILRCVPISNHLYFYWYRQILGQKVEFLVSFYNNEISEKSEIFDDQFSVERPDGSNFTLKIRSTKLEDSAMYFCASRNDRIQETQYFGPGTRLLVL.

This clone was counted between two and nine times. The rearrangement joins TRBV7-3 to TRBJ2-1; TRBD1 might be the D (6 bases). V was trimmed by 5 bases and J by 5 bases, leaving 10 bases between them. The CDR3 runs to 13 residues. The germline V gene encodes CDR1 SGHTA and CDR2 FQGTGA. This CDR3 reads CASSTDSNNEQFF. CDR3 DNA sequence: TGTGCCAGCAGCACGGACAGCAACAATGAGCAGTTCTTC.